The source of this T cell receptor beta chain is a study of PD-L1 blockade in urothelial cancer. Across the whole study: About 85% of the roughly 30 patients comprised males who had bladder-origin urothelial cancer. Samples came from 3 weeks, at the second dose, and 6 weeks into treatment. General study results and limits: Tumor-associated clones in the blood of durable-benefit patients grew more at 3 weeks.

Trimming left V 1 base short and J 4 bases short, with 10 bases between. The germline V gene encodes CDR1 SGHDN and CDR2 FVKESK. The CDR3 totals 14 residues. Disease in patients was locally advanced or metastatic urothelial carcinoma. About this clone: Its antigen remains unidentified.

The assay was immunoSEQ multiplex PCR, and TCRdb's table has in-frame clones only and misses some. The table lists around 100,000 clones, around 82% of them singletons, with roughly 2.3% in the top ten. Material: PBMCs, obtained around atezolizumab (anti-PD-L1) treatment. V is TRBV14 and J is TRBJ1-2; D call uncertain. The TCR originated in a man aged 50-59 years with urothelial cancer. The CDR3 nucleotides are TGTGCCAGCAGCCAAGGCCGGGTCCTCTATGGCTACACCTTC. It is translated as CASSQGRVLYGYTF.